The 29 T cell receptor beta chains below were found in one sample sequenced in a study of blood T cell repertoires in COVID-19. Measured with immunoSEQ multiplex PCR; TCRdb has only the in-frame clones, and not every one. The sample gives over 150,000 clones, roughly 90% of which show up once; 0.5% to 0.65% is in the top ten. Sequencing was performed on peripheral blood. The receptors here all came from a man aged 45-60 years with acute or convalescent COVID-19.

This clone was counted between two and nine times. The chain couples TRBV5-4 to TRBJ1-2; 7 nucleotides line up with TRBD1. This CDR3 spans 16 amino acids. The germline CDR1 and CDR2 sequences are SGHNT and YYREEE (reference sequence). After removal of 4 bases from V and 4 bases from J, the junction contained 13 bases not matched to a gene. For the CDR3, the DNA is TGTGCCAGCAGCAGAGAGGACAGGCACAAAGTCTATGGCTACACCTTC. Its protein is CASSREDRHKVYGYTF.

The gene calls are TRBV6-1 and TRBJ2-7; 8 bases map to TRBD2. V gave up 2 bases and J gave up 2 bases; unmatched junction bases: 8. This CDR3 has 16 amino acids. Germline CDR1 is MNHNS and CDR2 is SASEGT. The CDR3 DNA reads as TGTGCCAGCAGTGAACGGGAGGGGACGGGTGCCTACGAGCAGTACTTC. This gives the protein CASSEREGTGAYEQYF.

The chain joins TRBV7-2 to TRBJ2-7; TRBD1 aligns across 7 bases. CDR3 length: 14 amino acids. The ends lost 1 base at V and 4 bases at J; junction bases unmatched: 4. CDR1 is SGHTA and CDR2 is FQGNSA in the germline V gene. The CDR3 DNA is TGTGCCAGCAGCTTAGGGACAGGTGTTTACGAGCAGTACTTC. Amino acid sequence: CASSLGTGVYEQYF.

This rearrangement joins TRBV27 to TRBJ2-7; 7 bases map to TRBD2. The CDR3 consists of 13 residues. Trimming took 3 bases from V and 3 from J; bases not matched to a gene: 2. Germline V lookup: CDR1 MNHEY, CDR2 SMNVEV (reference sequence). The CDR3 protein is CASSFGDYYEQYF. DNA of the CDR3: TGTGCCAGCAGTTTTGGGGACTACTACGAGCAGTACTTC.

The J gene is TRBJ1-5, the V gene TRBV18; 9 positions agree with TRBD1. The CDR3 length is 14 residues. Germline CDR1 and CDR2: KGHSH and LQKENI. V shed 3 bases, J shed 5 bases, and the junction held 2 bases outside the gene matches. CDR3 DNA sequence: TGTGCCAGCTCACCGACAGGGGGGTATCAGCCCCAGCATTTT. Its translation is CASSPTGGYQPQHF.

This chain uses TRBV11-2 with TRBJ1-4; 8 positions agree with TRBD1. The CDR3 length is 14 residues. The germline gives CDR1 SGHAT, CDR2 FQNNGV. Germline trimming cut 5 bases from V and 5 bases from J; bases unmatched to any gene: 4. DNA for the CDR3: TGTGCCAGCAGCCGAGGGACAGGAAATGAAAAACTGTTTTTT. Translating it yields CASSRGTGNEKLFF.

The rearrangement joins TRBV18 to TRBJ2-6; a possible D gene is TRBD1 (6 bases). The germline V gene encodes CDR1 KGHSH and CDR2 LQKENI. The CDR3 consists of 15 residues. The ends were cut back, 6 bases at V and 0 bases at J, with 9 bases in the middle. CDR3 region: CASSGTNSGANVLTF. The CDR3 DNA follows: TGTGCCAGCTCTGGGACAAACTCTGGGGCCAACGTCCTGACTTTC.

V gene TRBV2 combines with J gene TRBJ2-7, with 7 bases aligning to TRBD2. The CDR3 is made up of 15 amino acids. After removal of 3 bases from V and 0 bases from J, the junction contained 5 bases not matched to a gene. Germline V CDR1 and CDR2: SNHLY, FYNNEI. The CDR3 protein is CASSERLAYSYEQYF. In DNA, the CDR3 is TGTGCCAGCAGTGAGAGACTAGCCTACTCCTACGAGCAGTACTTC.

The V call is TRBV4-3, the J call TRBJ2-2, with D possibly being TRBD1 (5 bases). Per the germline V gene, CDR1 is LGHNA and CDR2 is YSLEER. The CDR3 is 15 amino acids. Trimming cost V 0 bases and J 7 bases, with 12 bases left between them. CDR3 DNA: TGCGCCAGCAGCCAAGATAGGGGTCCGGACGGGGAGCTGTTTTTT. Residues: CASSQDRGPDGELFF.

The CDR3 bases are TGCGCCAGCAGCGTGACTAGCGGGAGGGCCGATGAGACCCAGTACTTC. This codes for CASSVTSGRADETQYF. The chain joins TRBV5-1 to TRBJ2-5; 14 bases match TRBD2. This CDR3 contains 16 residues. Losses at the gene ends were 4 bases for V and 5 bases for J; bases not matched to a gene: 7. Germline V gives CDR1 SGHRS, CDR2 YFSETQ.

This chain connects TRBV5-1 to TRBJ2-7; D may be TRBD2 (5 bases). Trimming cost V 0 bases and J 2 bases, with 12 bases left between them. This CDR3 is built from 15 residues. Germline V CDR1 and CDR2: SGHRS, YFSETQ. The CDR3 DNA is TGCGCCAGCAGCTTGGCCCCCGGGATAACCTACGAGCAGTACGTC. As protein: CASSLAPGITYEQYV.

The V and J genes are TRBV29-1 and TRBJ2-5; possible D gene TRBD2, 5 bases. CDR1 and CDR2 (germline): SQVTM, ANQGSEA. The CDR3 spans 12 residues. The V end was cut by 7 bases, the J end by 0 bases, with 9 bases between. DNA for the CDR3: TGCAGCGGGGAGCGGTACCAAGAGACCCAGTACTTC. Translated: CSGERYQETQYF.

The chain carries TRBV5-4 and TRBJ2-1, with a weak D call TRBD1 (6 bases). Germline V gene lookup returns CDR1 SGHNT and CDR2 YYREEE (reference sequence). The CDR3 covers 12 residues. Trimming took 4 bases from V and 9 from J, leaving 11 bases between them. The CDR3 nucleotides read TGTGCCAGCAGCATACAGGGTTTTGAGCAGTTCTTC. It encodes CASSIQGFEQFF.

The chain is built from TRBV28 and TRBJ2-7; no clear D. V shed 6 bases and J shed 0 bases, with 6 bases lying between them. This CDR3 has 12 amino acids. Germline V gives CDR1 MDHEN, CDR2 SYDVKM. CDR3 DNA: TGTGCCAGCAGCCTACCCTCCTACGAGCAGTACTTC. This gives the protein CASSLPSYEQYF.

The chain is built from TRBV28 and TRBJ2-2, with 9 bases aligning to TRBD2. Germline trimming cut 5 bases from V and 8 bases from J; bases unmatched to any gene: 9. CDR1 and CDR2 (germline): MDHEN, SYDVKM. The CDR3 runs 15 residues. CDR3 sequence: CASSASGGWMGELFF. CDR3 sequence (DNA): TGTGCCAGCAGTGCCAGCGGGGGGTGGATGGGGGAGCTGTTTTTT.

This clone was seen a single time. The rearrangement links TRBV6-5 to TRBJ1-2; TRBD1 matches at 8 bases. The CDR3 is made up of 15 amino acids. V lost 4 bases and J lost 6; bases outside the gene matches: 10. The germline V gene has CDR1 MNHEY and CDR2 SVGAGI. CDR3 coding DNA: TGTGCCAGCAGTTTCCTCGGACAGGGAGTAGATGGCTACACCTTC. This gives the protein CASSFLGQGVDGYTF.

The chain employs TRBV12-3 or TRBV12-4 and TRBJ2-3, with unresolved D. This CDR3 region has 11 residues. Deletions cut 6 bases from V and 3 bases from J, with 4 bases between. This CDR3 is CASRSTDTQYF. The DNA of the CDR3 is TGTGCCAGCAGATCAACAGATACGCAGTATTTT.

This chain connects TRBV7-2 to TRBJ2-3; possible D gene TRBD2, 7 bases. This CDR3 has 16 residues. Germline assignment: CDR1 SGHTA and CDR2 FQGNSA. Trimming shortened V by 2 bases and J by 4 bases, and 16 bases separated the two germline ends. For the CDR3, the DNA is TGTGCCAGCAGCTTAAGGGGAGGGGGGTCTCCAGATACGCAGTATTTT. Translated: CASSLRGGGSPDTQYF.

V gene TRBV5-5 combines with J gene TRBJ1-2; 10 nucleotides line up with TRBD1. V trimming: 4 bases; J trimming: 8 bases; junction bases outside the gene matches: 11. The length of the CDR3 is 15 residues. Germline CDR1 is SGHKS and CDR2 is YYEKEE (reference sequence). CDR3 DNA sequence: TGTGCCAGCAGCCCTGGCGGGACAGGGGCGGGCGGCTACACCTTC. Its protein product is CASSPGGTGAGGYTF.

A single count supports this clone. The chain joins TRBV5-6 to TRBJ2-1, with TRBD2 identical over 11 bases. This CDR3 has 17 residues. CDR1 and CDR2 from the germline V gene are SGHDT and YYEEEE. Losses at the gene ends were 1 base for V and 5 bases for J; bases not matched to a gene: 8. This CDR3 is CASSLFILAGENNEQFF. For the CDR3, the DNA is TGTGCCAGCAGCTTGTTTATACTAGCGGGGGAGAACAATGAGCAGTTCTTC.

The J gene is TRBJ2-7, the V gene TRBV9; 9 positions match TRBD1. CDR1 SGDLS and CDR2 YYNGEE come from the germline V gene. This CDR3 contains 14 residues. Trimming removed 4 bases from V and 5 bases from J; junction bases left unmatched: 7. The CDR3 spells CASSNGTGYHEQYF. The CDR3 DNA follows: TGTGCCAGCAGCAACGGGACAGGGTACCACGAGCAGTACTTC.

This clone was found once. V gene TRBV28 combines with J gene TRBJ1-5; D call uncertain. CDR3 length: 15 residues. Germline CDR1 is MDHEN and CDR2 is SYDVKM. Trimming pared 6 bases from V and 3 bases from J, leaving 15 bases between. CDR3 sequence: CASSLVRGSNQPQHF. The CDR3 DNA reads TGTGCCAGCAGCTTAGTTCGAGGTTCCAATCAGCCCCAGCATTTT.

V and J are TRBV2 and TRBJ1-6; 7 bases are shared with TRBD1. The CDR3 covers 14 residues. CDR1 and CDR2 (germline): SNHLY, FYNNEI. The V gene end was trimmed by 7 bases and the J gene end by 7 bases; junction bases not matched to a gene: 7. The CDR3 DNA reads TGTGCCAGCACCGGGGGACAGCAGAATTCACCCCTCCACTTT. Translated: CASTGGQQNSPLHF.

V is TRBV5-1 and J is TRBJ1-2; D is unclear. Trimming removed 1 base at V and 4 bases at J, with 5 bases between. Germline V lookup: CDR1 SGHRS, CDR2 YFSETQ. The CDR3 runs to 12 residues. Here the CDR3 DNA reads TGCGCCAGCAGCTTGAACAGCTATGGCTACACCTTC. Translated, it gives CASSLNSYGYTF.

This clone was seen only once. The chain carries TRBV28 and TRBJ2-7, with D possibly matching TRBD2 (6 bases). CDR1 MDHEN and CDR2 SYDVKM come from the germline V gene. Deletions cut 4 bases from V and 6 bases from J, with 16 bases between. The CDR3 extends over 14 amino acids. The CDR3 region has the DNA TGTGCCAGCAGTTCCATGACTAGTCTAGTCGAGCAGTACGTC. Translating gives CASSSMTSLVEQYV.

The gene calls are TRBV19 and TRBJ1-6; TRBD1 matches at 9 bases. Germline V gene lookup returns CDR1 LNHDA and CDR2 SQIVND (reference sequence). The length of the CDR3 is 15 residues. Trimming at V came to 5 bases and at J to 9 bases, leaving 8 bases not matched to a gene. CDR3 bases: TGTGCCAGTAGTTCGCCGGGACAGGGTGGTTCACCCCTCCACTTT. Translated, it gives CASSSPGQGGSPLHF.

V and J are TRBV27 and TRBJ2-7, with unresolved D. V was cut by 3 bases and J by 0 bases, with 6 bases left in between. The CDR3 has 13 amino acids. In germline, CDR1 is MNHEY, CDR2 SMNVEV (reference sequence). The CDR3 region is CASSFAASYEQYF. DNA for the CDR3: TGTGCCAGCAGTTTCGCGGCCTCCTACGAGCAGTACTTC.

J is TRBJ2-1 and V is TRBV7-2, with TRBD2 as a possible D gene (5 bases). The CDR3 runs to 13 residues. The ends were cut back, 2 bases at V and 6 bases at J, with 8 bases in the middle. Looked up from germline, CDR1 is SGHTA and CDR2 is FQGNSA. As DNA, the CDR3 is TGTGCCAGCAGCTTATACGGGGTCAATGAGCAGTTCTTC. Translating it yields CASSLYGVNEQFF.

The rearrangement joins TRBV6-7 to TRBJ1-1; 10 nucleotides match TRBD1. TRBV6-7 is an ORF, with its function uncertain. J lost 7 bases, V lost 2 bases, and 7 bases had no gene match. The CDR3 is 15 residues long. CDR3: CASSYLDRGLSEAFF. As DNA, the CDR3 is TGTGCCAGCAGTTACCTTGACAGGGGGCTGAGTGAAGCTTTCTTT.